A selection of T cell receptor beta chains follows, all from one sample in a study of blood T cells in healthy people across ages. TCRdb independently ran MiXCR on the 5' RACE reads; one entry per CDR3 protein. The data contain over 950,000 distinct CDR3 sequences, roughly two fifths of them seen just once; the ten biggest clones take up 10% to 15%. Material for sequencing was blood. The receptors were sampled from a man aged 18 to 29 in good health. The CDR3 runs from the conserved cysteine through the conserved F or W. The order of the fields is V gene, clone size, J gene, D gene, CDR3 DNA, CDR3 protein. A D gene is named only where the DNA matches it firmly. Clone size is shown for a subset of rows, as once, few, many or a class of expanded clone.

TRBV5-1	few	TRBJ1-2	NA	TGCGCCAGCAGGTACGACAGTTATGGCTACACCTTC	CASRYDSYGYTF
TRBV20-1	NA	TRBJ1-2	NA	TGCAGTGCTATTGATCTTGGTGGCTACACCTTC	CSAIDLGGYTF
TRBV7-2	NA	TRBJ1-2	NA	TGTGCCAGCAGCTACCCCTCGGGGGCGGGCTTCACCTTC	CASSYPSGAGFTF
TRBV29-1	many	TRBJ2-7	NA	TGCAGCGTCGCAACCGGGACCGATCTATACGAGCAGTACTTC	CSVATGTDLYEQYF
TRBV6-2/TRBV6-3	NA	TRBJ2-1	TRBD2	TGTGCCAGCACCCGGACTAGCGGGGGGATCTCCTACAATGAGCAGTTCTTC	CASTRTSGGISYNEQFF
TRBV3-1	few	TRBJ1-2	NA	TGTGCCAGCAGCCAAGAGCAGGCCACTAACTATGGCTACACCTTC	CASSQEQATNYGYTF
TRBV9	NA	TRBJ2-1	TRBD2	TGTGCCAGCAGCGTGGCTAGCGGGGGTTACGAGCAGTTCTTC	CASSVASGGYEQFF
TRBV20-1	NA	TRBJ1-1	NA	TGCAGTGCTGCCCACAGCGGAAGGAACACTGAAGCTTTCTTT	CSAAHSGRNTEAFF
TRBV19	NA	TRBJ1-1	NA	TGTGCCACCACGGCAGGGCATCGGGTCGGGAACACTGAAGCTTTCTTT	CATTAGHRVGNTEAFF
TRBV27	NA	TRBJ1-1	TRBD1	TGTGCCAGCAGTTTCGGACAGGGGAGGTCGAACACTGAAGCTTTCTTT	CASSFGQGRSNTEAFF
TRBV18	few	TRBJ2-2	NA	TGTGCCAGCTCACCATTCGAAGGGGCCGGGGAGCTGTTTTTT	CASSPFEGAGELFF
TRBV29-1	NA	TRBJ1-5	NA	TGCAGCGCCGCGGCAGGGGATGATGGCAATCAGCCCCAGCATTTT	CSAAAGDDGNQPQHF
TRBV4-3	few	TRBJ2-3	TRBD1	TGCGCCAGCAGCCAAGCAGGGGGTGCAGATACGCAGTATTTT	CASSQAGGADTQYF
TRBV2	few	TRBJ2-5	NA	TGTGCCAGCCAATACACCCAAGAGACCCAGTACTTC	CASQYTQETQYF
TRBV3-1	NA	TRBJ2-5	NA	TGTGCCAGCAGCCAAGATGATCGGGAGCAGTACTTC	CASSQDDREQYF
TRBV7-9	NA	TRBJ2-1	TRBD2	TGTGCCAGCAGCTTAGATACTAGCGGGGACATATCGGGTAATGAGCAGTTCTTC	CASSLDTSGDISGNEQFF
TRBV12-3/TRBV12-4	NA	TRBJ2-7	NA	TGTGCCAGCAGGAAGGACAGCAACTCCTACGAGCAGTACTTC	CASRKDSNSYEQYF
TRBV6-2/TRBV6-3	NA	TRBJ2-5	NA	TGTGCCAGCAGTTACGGCATAGTGCAGTACTTC	CASSYGIVQYF
TRBV2	few	TRBJ1-5	NA	TGTGCCAGCAGCCCCCGAGACCTTAGCAATCAGCCCCAGCATTTT	CASSPRDLSNQPQHF
TRBV6-6	NA	TRBJ1-2	NA	TGTGCCAGCAAACAACCATTAGAGGGCTATGGCTACACCTTC	CASKQPLEGYGYTF
TRBV5-1	NA	TRBJ1-6	TRBD1	TGCGCCAGCAGCTTCGCTACAGGGGGCGATTCACCCCTCCACTTT	CASSFATGGDSPLHF
TRBV3-1	NA	TRBJ1-2	TRBD1	TGTGCCAGCAGCCCAGTGTTACAGGGGACTGGCTACACCTTC	CASSPVLQGTGYTF
TRBV20-1	few	TRBJ1-2	NA	TGCAGTGCTTCTCGGACCGCGATGAGGGGCTACACCTTC	CSASRTAMRGYTF
TRBV12-3/TRBV12-4	NA	TRBJ2-2	NA	TGTGCCAGCAGAGACCGGGACATAAACACCGGGGAGCGGTTTTTT	CASRDRDINTGERFF
TRBV6-2/TRBV6-3	few	TRBJ2-1	NA	TGTGCCAGCAGCGACGGGGGCAGGGACAACAATGAGCAGTTCTTC	CASSDGGRDNNEQFF
TRBV6-6	NA	TRBJ2-7	NA	TGTGCCAGCAGTTACGACCGGCCCTACGAGCAGTACTTC	CASSYDRPYEQYF
TRBV7-6	NA	TRBJ2-3	NA	TGTGCCAGCAGCTATAGACACCGCGAGGGAAAGACAGATACGCAGTATTTT	CASSYRHREGKTDTQYF
TRBV20-1	few	TRBJ1-1	NA	TGCAGTGCGCTTTCCGGGGGAAGCACTGAAGCTTTCTTT	CSALSGGSTEAFF
TRBV7-2	many	TRBJ2-1	NA	TGTGCCAGCAGCTTAGCCCTTGGGAATGAGCAGTTCTTC	CASSLALGNEQFF
TRBV12-3/TRBV12-4	many	TRBJ1-2	TRBD1	TGTGCCAGCAGTCCGGGGACAGGGGGCAACTATGGCTACACCTTC	CASSPGTGGNYGYTF
TRBV7-2	once	TRBJ1-2	TRBD1	TGTGCCAGCAGCTCGACAGGGAAAGGTGGCTACACCTTC	CASSSTGKGGYTF
TRBV6-5	few	TRBJ1-1	TRBD1	TGTGCCAGCAGTAGCGCAGGGGGCGCGAACACTGAAGCTTTCTTT	CASSSAGGANTEAFF
TRBV4-3	NA	TRBJ2-1	TRBD2	TGCGCCAGCAGCCTCCCTCCCCTAGCGGGGGGCTACAATGAGCAGTTCTTC	CASSLPPLAGGYNEQFF
TRBV27	NA	TRBJ2-3	NA	TGTGCCAGCAGTTTATCCGTAATTAGCACAGATACGCAGTATTTT	CASSLSVISTDTQYF
TRBV29-1	few	TRBJ2-1	TRBD2	TGCAGCGTTGAAGAGAAGCGGGGGCCCTCCTACAATGAGCAGTTCTTC	CSVEEKRGPSYNEQFF
TRBV4-1	few	TRBJ2-3	NA	TGCGCCAGCAGCCAGGGACTGCACACAGATACGCAGTATTTT	CASSQGLHTDTQYF
TRBV3-1	NA	TRBJ1-3	NA	TGTGCCAGCAGCCATTTGGGGGGTGGAAACACCATATATTTT	CASSHLGGGNTIYF
TRBV5-1	NA	TRBJ1-2	NA	TGCGCCAGCAGCCCCGGGGAGGGAACTAACTATGGCTACACCTTC	CASSPGEGTNYGYTF
TRBV7-9	NA	TRBJ1-1	NA	TGTGCCAGCTCACTTCCCGGGAGCGGAGCTTTCTTT	CASSLPGSGAFF
TRBV6-2/TRBV6-3	few	TRBJ2-7	NA	TGTGCCAGCAGCTACCGGACCCCTGTCCCCTACGAGCAGTACTTC	CASSYRTPVPYEQYF
TRBV20-1	NA	TRBJ1-6	NA	TGCAGTGCAACGGGACATGCAAATTCACCCCTCCACTTT	CSATGHANSPLHF
TRBV20-1	NA	TRBJ2-7	TRBD2	TGCAGTGCCGGGACTAGCGGGGAATACAATGAGCAGTACTTC	CSAGTSGEYNEQYF
TRBV7-9	NA	TRBJ2-5	NA	TGTGCCAGCAGTCCACTCCAAGAGACCCAGTACTTC	CASSPLQETQYF
TRBV29-1	NA	TRBJ1-5	NA	TGCAGCGTTGGGAAGGGAAATCAGCCCCAGCATTTT	CSVGKGNQPQHF
TRBV3-1	NA	TRBJ2-1	NA	TGTGCCAGCAGCCCCCGGGAGGGGGCCTACTCAGGGAATGAGCAGTTCTTC	CASSPREGAYSGNEQFF
TRBV6-2/TRBV6-3	NA	TRBJ1-2	NA	TGTGCCAGCAGACTGGGGGACTCCGGCTATGGCTACACCTTC	CASRLGDSGYGYTF
TRBV6-6	NA	TRBJ1-2	NA	TGTGCCAGCAGTTACTACTCTGCCGAGGAGGGCTACACCTTC	CASSYYSAEEGYTF
TRBV4-2	NA	TRBJ2-7	TRBD2	TGTGCCAGCAGCCGCTCTCACGGGAGCGGGACCCACGAGCAGTACTTC	CASSRSHGSGTHEQYF
TRBV28	few	TRBJ2-7	NA	TGTGCCAGCAGTGCCCGGACAGCCTACGAGCAGTACTTC	CASSARTAYEQYF
TRBV11-2	few	TRBJ2-5	NA	TGTGCCAGCAGTCAACGCCGGGCGGTTCAAGAGACCCAGTACTTC	CASSQRRAVQETQYF
TRBV29-1	few	TRBJ2-5	NA	TGCAGCGTTCACAGGGCTACGGAGACCCAGTACTTC	CSVHRATETQYF
TRBV14	NA	TRBJ2-7	NA	TGTGCCAGCAGCCAAGCGGGCACCTACAATGAGCAGTACTTC	CASSQAGTYNEQYF
TRBV10-3	NA	TRBJ2-7	NA	TGTGCCATCAGTGAGTCGACTCCCAGGTTGAGCCCCTACGAGCAGTACTTC	CAISESTPRLSPYEQYF
TRBV11-1	NA	TRBJ2-7	NA	TGTGCCAGCAGCGCCCACTCTCAGGGGATGTACGAGCAGTACTTC	CASSAHSQGMYEQYF
TRBV20-1	NA	TRBJ1-2	NA	TGCAGTGCTAGAGATGGCCAGACCGGCTATGGCTACACCTTC	CSARDGQTGYGYTF
TRBV18	NA	TRBJ1-1	NA	TGTGCCAGCTCACCGCTCCAGGGCATGAACACTGAAGCTTTCTTT	CASSPLQGMNTEAFF
TRBV2	few	TRBJ1-1	NA	TGTGCCAGCAAAGTGGGCCGGAACACTGAAGCTTTCTTT	CASKVGRNTEAFF
TRBV20-1	few	TRBJ2-3	TRBD2	TGCAGTGCTAAAGCGGGGGGGCCCACAGATACGCAGTATTTT	CSAKAGGPTDTQYF
TRBV7-2	NA	TRBJ1-5	NA	TGTGCCAGCAGCTTAGCAGGGGATCGGCAGCCCCAGCATTTT	CASSLAGDRQPQHF
TRBV7-2	NA	TRBJ2-1	TRBD2	TGTGCCAGCAGCTTAGGACTAGCGGGACCGAACAGTGAGCAGTTCTTC	CASSLGLAGPNSEQFF